The 19 T cell receptor beta chains given below trace back to one sample, sequenced in a study of OX40 agonist ivuxolimab in advanced cancers. The library was obtained by the immunoSEQ multiplex PCR assay. TCRdb stores this immuneACCESS table with in-frame sequences only. Part of the clones is absent; in the studies checked, under half of the shortfall reflects unresolved V genes, and no reason is known for the rest. The sample yields 94,000 or so clones; less than 85% were counted once. Approximately 5.5% of the sample is in the top ten clones. Material: CD4+ or CD8+ T cells sorted from blood, obtained in a trial of the OX40 agonist ivuxolimab. The receptors were sampled from an adult with an advanced solid tumor such as melanoma, head and neck, liver or kidney cancer.

J is TRBJ2-1 and V is TRBV11-2; TRBD2 matches 10 bases. The CDR3 totals 17 residues. V was clipped by 4 bases and J by 5 bases; unmatched bases: 11. Germline lookup yields CDR1 SGHAT and CDR2 FQNNGV. The CDR3 sequence is CASSSARTSGPNNEQFF. In nucleotides, the CDR3 is TGTGCCAGCAGCTCTGCCCGGACTAGCGGCCCTAACAATGAGCAGTTCTTC.

This rearrangement joins TRBV30 to TRBJ1-4, with unresolved D. Per germline, CDR1 GTSNPN and CDR2 SVGIG (reference sequence). The CDR3 totals 13 residues. V shed 0 bases and J shed 8 bases, with 10 bases lying between them. CDR3 sequence reads: CAWSVRVNEKLFF. CDR3 nucleotide sequence: TGTGCCTGGAGTGTAAGGGTAAACGAAAAACTGTTTTTT.

This clone came up a few times. The chain uses TRBV4-1 and TRBJ1-6; 7 bases map to TRBD1. Germline CDR1 and CDR2: MGHRA and YSYEKL. CDR3 length: 17 amino acids. Germline trimming cut 3 bases from V and 9 bases from J; bases unmatched to any gene: 14. CDR3 bases: TGCGCCAGCAGCCAGGCGGCCCCGACAGGGAAGGGTTCACCCCTCCACTTT. This gives the protein CASSQAAPTGKGSPLHF.

The V call is TRBV6-1, the J call TRBJ2-5; possibly TRBD2 for D (5 bases). Germline V CDR1 and CDR2: MNHNS, SASEGT. The length of the CDR3 is 15 residues. V was shortened by 7 bases and J by 5 bases, with 20 bases between the two germline ends. This CDR3 is CASIRELSEYETQYF. CDR3 DNA sequence: TGTGCCAGCATAAGGGAACTTAGCGAATACGAGACCCAGTACTTC.

CDR3 residues: CASSEARLATNEQFF. The CDR3 DNA reads TGTGCCAGCAGTGAAGCCCGGCTAGCGACAAATGAGCAGTTCTTC. This chain joins TRBV2 and TRBJ2-1; D perhaps matches TRBD2 (6 bases). V lost 0 bases, J lost 7 bases, and 13 bases lay in between. In germline, CDR1 is SNHLY, CDR2 FYNNEI. The CDR3 is 15 residues long.

The chain couples TRBV5-1 to TRBJ2-2; a possible D gene is TRBD2 (7 bases). The CDR3 loop spans 15 amino acids. Germline V gives CDR1 SGHRS, CDR2 YFSETQ. Trimming pared 3 bases from V and 7 bases from J, leaving 16 bases between. CDR3 amino acids: CASSWAGALVGELFF. The CDR3 bases are TGCGCCAGCAGCTGGGCGGGGGCCCTCGTCGGGGAGCTGTTTTTT. The full variable domain, completed using reference TRBV5-1 and TRBJ2-2, is KAGVTQTPRYLIKTRGQQVTLSCSPISGHRSVSWYQQTPGQGLQFLFEYFSETQRNKGNFPGRFSGRQFSNSRSEMNVSTLELGDSALYLCASSWAGALVGELFFGEGSRLTVL.

This clone was observed at least ten times. The V call is TRBV19, the J call TRBJ2-7; tentative D call: TRBD1 (6 bases). Trimming shortened V by 3 bases and J by 0 bases, and 15 bases separated the two germline ends. CDR1 and CDR2 from the germline V gene are LNHDA and SQIVND (reference sequence). CDR3 length: 16 residues. As DNA, the CDR3 is TGTGCCAGTAGTATCGCTCGGGACATCGACTCCTACGAGCAGTACTTC. Amino acids: CASSIARDIDSYEQYF.

The chain uses TRBV20-1 and TRBJ2-7; D may be TRBD2 (6 bases). The CDR3 extends over 11 amino acids. V was clipped by 6 bases and J by 7 bases, with 13 bases between them. Germline CDR1 and CDR2: DFQATT and SNEGSKA (reference sequence). The chain's CDR3 is CSASSGREQYF. The CDR3 bases are TGCAGTGCGAGTAGCGGAAGGGAGCAGTACTTC.

The chain couples TRBV5-1 to TRBJ2-7; no clear D gene. Between the trimmed V and J ends, which lost 0 bases and 2 bases, there was a span of 9 bases. Germline V gene lookup returns CDR1 SGHRS and CDR2 YFSETQ. The CDR3 totals 14 residues. The CDR3 region is CASSLGQATYEQYF. In DNA form, the CDR3 reads TGCGCCAGCAGCTTGGGCCAGGCTACCTACGAGCAGTACTTC.

The CDR3 loop is CASSGQSGSGANVLTF. The CDR3 coding sequence is TGTGCCAGTAGTGGACAGTCCGGCTCTGGGGCCAACGTCCTGACTTTC. The rearrangement joins TRBV19 to TRBJ2-6; D might be TRBD1 (6 bases). Trimming shortened V by 5 bases and J by 0 bases, and 11 bases separated the two germline ends. This CDR3 spans 16 amino acids. Germline V gene sequence: CDR1 LNHDA, CDR2 SQIVND (reference sequence).

The chain has TRBV9 and TRBJ2-7; TRBD1 matches at 8 bases. From germline, CDR1 is SGDLS and CDR2 YYNGEE. V lost 0 bases to trimming and J lost 2 bases; unmatched junction nucleotides: 4. This CDR3 has 15 amino acids. CDR3 loop: CASSVGTGLPYEQYF. CDR3 nucleotides: TGTGCCAGCAGCGTAGGGACAGGGTTGCCCTACGAGCAGTACTTC.

V and J are TRBV10-3 and TRBJ1-5, with D tentatively TRBD1 (5 bases). CDR1 and CDR2 (germline): ENHRY, SYGVKD. This CDR3 has 12 amino acids. Trimming took 6 bases from V and 3 from J, leaving 6 bases between them. As DNA, the CDR3 is TGTGCCATCAGCAGGGACAATCAGCCCCAGCATTTT. Residues: CAISRDNQPQHF.

V and J are TRBV6-4 and TRBJ1-3; TRBD1 might be the D (5 bases). V was cut by 6 bases and J by 7 bases, with 10 bases left in between. CDR1 is MRHNA and CDR2 is SNTAGT in the germline V gene. This CDR3 is 12 amino acids long. This chain's CDR3 is CASRDIWNTIYF. For the CDR3, the DNA is TGTGCCAGCAGGGACATCTGGAACACCATATATTTT.

The rearrangement uses TRBV10-3 and TRBJ2-7, with a possible D match to TRBD1 (6 bases). The V end lost 6 bases, the J end lost 1 base, and 10 bases lay between the germline ends. CDR1 and CDR2 from the germline V gene are ENHRY and SYGVKD. The CDR3 totals 13 residues. The CDR3 here is CAIRADRSYEQYF. CDR3 coding DNA: TGTGCCATCAGGGCGGACAGATCCTACGAGCAGTACTTC.

The chain recombines TRBV7-2 with TRBJ2-7; TRBD1 matches at 7 bases. This CDR3 is built from 13 residues. V was clipped by 2 bases and J by 3 bases; unmatched bases: 1. Germline lookup yields CDR1 SGHTA and CDR2 FQGNSA. CDR3 in DNA: TGTGCCAGCAGCTTAAACAGGGGCTACGAGCAGTACTTC. Amino acids: CASSLNRGYEQYF.

This chain joins TRBV25-1 and TRBJ2-1; D remains ambiguous. This CDR3 region has 12 residues. Germline values: CDR1 MGHDK, CDR2 SYGVNS. The germline V and J ends were trimmed by 0 bases and 6 bases, with 3 bases remaining between them. CDR3 sequence (DNA): TGTGCCAGCAGTGAATATGGCAATGAGCAGTTCTTC. Protein: CASSEYGNEQFF. The full variable domain, with the rest looked up from reference TRBV25-1 and TRBJ2-1, is EADIYQTPRYLVIGTGKKITLECSQTMGHDKMYWYQQDPGMELHLIHYSYGVNSTEKGDLSSESTVSRIRTEHFPLTLESARPSHTSQYLCASSEYGNEQFFGPGTRLTVL.

This chain connects TRBV2 to TRBJ2-6; 9 bases align to TRBD1. CDR1 is SNHLY, CDR2 FYNNEI, per germline. Germline trimming cut 9 bases from V and 2 bases from J; bases unmatched to any gene: 5. This CDR3 is 15 amino acids long. CDR3 sequence reads: CARGQGLAGANVLTF. The CDR3 region has the DNA TGTGCCAGGGGACAGGGTCTGGCTGGGGCCAACGTCCTGACTTTC.

This clone was seen a handful of times. The chain has TRBV25-1 and TRBJ2-6, with 11 bases lining up with TRBD1. This CDR3 spans 18 amino acids. The germline CDR1 and CDR2 sequences are MGHDK and SYGVNS. The V gene end was trimmed by 4 bases and the J gene end by 0 bases; junction bases not matched to a gene: 5. The CDR3 DNA reads TGTGCCAGCAGTGTATCGGACAGGGGGCCCTCTGGGGCCAACGTCCTGACTTTC. Residues: CASSVSDRGPSGANVLTF.

The chain links TRBV6-1 to TRBJ2-1; D may be TRBD2 (5 bases). CDR3 length equals 14 residues. Germline V gives CDR1 MNHNS, CDR2 SASEGT. The V and J ends lost 10 bases and 8 bases respectively, with 21 bases between them. CDR3 coding DNA: TGTGCCACCAAGTGGAGGTTGGATACCCATGAGCAGTTCTTC. Translation gives CATKWRLDTHEQFF.